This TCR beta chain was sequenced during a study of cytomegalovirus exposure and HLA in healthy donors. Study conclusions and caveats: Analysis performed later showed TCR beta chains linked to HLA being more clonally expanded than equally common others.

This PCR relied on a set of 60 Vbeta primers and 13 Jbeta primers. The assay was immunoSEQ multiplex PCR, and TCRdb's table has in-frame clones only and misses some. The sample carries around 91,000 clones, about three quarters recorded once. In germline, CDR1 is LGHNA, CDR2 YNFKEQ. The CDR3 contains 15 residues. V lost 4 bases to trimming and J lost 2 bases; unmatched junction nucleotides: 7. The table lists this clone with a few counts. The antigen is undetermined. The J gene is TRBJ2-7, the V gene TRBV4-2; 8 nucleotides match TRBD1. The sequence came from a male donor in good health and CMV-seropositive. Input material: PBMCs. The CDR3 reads CASSPSDRVAYEQYF. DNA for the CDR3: TGTGCCAGCAGCCCCTCGGACAGGGTTGCCTACGAGCAGTACTTC.